The rows below give T cell receptor beta chains drawn from one sample of a study of OX40 agonist ivuxolimab in advanced cancers. Profiled with immunoSEQ multiplex PCR; TCRdb holds only in-frame clones, not every one. Of 80,000 or so clones in the sample, 85% were seen once. This specimen consisted of CD4+ or CD8+ T cells sorted from blood, obtained in a trial of the OX40 agonist ivuxolimab. These receptors all come from an adult with an advanced solid tumor such as melanoma, head and neck, liver or kidney cancer. CDR3s include the opening cysteine and the closing phenylalanine or tryptophan. The order of the fields is D gene, clone size, V gene, J gene, CDR3 DNA, CDR3 protein. The D gene is left open where the match is weak. Where a row states a size, it is once, few, many or the class of an expanded clone; other rows omit it.

D: TRBD1
size: NA
V: TRBV18
J: TRBJ2-1
DNA: TGTGCCAGCTCACCGCTCGGACAGGGGTACAATGAGCAGTTCTTC
CDR3: CASSPLGQGYNEQFF

D: NA
size: NA
V: TRBV7-9
J: TRBJ2-2
DNA: TGTGCCAACACGGGGGAACTTAACACCGGGGAGCTGTTTTTT
CDR3: CANTGELNTGELFF

D: NA
size: once
V: TRBV11-2
J: TRBJ2-1
DNA: TGTGCCAGCAGCTTGACGGTGGCGACTTGGGATGAGCAGTTCTTC
CDR3: CASSLTVATWDEQFF

D: NA
size: NA
V: TRBV25-1
J: TRBJ2-5
DNA: TGTGCCCCCAGAAGAAGGGTGGAGACCCAGTACTTC
CDR3: CAPRRRVETQYF

D: NA
size: NA
V: TRBV5-5
J: TRBJ2-7
DNA: TGTGCCAGCGGGGTGAGGTACGAGCAGTACTTC
CDR3: CASGVRYEQYF

D: NA
size: once
V: TRBV15
J: TRBJ1-5
DNA: TGTGCCACCAGCAGAGATCGCGGGGTTCAGCCCCAGCATTTT
CDR3: CATSRDRGVQPQHF

D: NA
size: NA
V: TRBV7-2
J: TRBJ1-3
DNA: TGTGCCAGCAGCTATACGCTAGGGACTGGAAACACCATATATTTT
CDR3: CASSYTLGTGNTIYF

D: TRBD1
size: NA
V: TRBV2
J: TRBJ2-1
DNA: TGTGCCAGCACCCCCGACAGGGACAATGAGCAGTTCTTC
CDR3: CASTPDRDNEQFF

D: TRBD1
size: NA
V: TRBV2
J: TRBJ2-7
DNA: TGTGCCAGCTCCGGGACAGGGACGGGCGAGCAGTACTTC
CDR3: CASSGTGTGEQYF

D: TRBD2
size: NA
V: TRBV10-3
J: TRBJ2-3
DNA: TGTGCCATCAGAGCCTCTAGCGGGGGCCGCCCAGATACGCAGTATTTT
CDR3: CAIRASSGGRPDTQYF

D: NA
size: few
V: TRBV29-1
J: TRBJ1-1
DNA: TGCAGCGTTGATTGGGAGGTTGAAGCTTTCTTT
CDR3: CSVDWEVEAFF

D: TRBD1
size: NA
V: TRBV28
J: TRBJ1-4
DNA: TGTGCCAGCAGCAGGGGGCTTTCGGAAAAACTGTTTTTT
CDR3: CASSRGLSEKLFF

D: NA
size: NA
V: TRBV4-3
J: TRBJ2-7
DNA: TGCGCCAGCAGCCAATCTGTCGGCAGGGGCTACGAGCAGTACTTC
CDR3: CASSQSVGRGYEQYF

D: TRBD1
size: NA
V: TRBV6-5
J: TRBJ1-1
DNA: TGTGCCAGCAGTTACTTGGGACAGGGGAGGAACACTGAAGCTTTCTTT
CDR3: CASSYLGQGRNTEAFF

D: NA
size: NA
V: TRBV4-1
J: TRBJ2-7
DNA: TGCGCCAGCAGCCAATTCTTGGGCGAGCAGTACTTC
CDR3: CASSQFLGEQYF

D: NA
size: NA
V: TRBV7-2
J: TRBJ1-2
DNA: TGTGCCAGCAGCTTAGAAGCGACATCCAACTATGGCTACACCTTC
CDR3: CASSLEATSNYGYTF

D: TRBD2
size: NA
V: TRBV5-1
J: TRBJ2-1
DNA: TGCGCCAGCAGCCCAACCGGGACTAGCGGGAATGAGCAGTTCTTC
CDR3: CASSPTGTSGNEQFF

D: NA
size: NA
V: TRBV18
J: TRBJ1-1
DNA: TGTGCCAGCTCACCACTTGCCAGTGAAGCTTTCTTT
CDR3: CASSPLASEAFF

D: TRBD2
size: NA
V: TRBV7-8
J: TRBJ2-4
DNA: TGTGCCAGCAGCTTAGGACTAGCGGAAAACATTCAGTACTTC
CDR3: CASSLGLAENIQYF

D: TRBD2
size: NA
V: TRBV10-3
J: TRBJ2-7
DNA: TGTGCCATCAGTGACCGAGCGGGAGGAGCCTACGAGCAGTACTTC
CDR3: CAISDRAGGAYEQYF

D: NA
size: few
V: TRBV7-2
J: TRBJ1-5
DNA: TGTGCCAGCAGCTTCAAAGGGGATCAGCCCCAGCATTTT
CDR3: CASSFKGDQPQHF

D: NA
size: NA
V: TRBV19
J: TRBJ2-5
DNA: TGTGCCAGTAGTATAGGGGGCGCCGGAGTTGGGGAGACCCAGTACTTC
CDR3: CASSIGGAGVGETQYF

D: NA
size: NA
V: TRBV5-4
J: TRBJ2-4
DNA: TGTGCCAGCAGCAACCCGGGAGCCAAAAACATTCAGTACTTC
CDR3: CASSNPGAKNIQYF

D: TRBD2
size: NA
V: TRBV14
J: TRBJ2-3
DNA: TGTGCCAGCAGTCGAAATCGCGGAGCGGGGGGGCGAATAGATACGCAGTATTTT
CDR3: CASSRNRGAGGRIDTQYF